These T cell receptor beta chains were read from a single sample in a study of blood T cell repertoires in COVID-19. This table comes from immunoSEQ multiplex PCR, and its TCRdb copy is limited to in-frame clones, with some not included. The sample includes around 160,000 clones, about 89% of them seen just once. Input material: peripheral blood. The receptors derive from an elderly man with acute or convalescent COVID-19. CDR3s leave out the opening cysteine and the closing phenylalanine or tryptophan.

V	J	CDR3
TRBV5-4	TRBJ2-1	ASTRGLAADNEQF
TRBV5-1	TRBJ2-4	ASSWGQGANIQY
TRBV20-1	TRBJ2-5	SASKGPRETQY
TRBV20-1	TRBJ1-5	SASTGGNQPQH
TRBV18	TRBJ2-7	ASSPRGQTAYEQY
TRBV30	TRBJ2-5	AWSKTGEQETQY
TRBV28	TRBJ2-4	ASSGGQGGNIQY
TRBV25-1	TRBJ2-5	ASRSGGAETQY
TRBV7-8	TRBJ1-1	ASSRDAGAGVAF
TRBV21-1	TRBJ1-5	ASSKGDRDHNNQPQH